This T cell receptor beta chain was identified in a study of cytomegalovirus exposure and HLA in healthy donors. Points on this clone: Its cognate antigen is unknown.

Germline values: CDR1 SNHLY, CDR2 FYNNEI. V shed 7 bases and J shed 2 bases, with 20 bases lying between them. The CDR3 has 16 residues. Each donor was nominally healthy when sampled (though unrecorded immune exposures were likely). Findings of the study overall: V- and J-gene trimming in TCR beta was tied to a missense DCLRE1C variant by an analysis performed later. A later analysis found TCR association rates differed by HLA locus, highest for DRB1 and lowest for HLA-C.

The PCR ran on 60 Vbeta and 13 Jbeta primers. TCRdb's table, derived via immunoSEQ multiplex PCR, lists solely in-frame clones and lacks some. The sample comprises 150,000 to 200,000 clones, around 65% of which are singletons, and less than 3.5% rests with the top ten. Sequencing was performed on PBMCs. This chain connects TRBV2 to TRBJ1-1; perhaps TRBD1 as D (6 bases). The clonotype was recovered from a woman aged 40 to 49 in good health and CMV-seropositive. The CDR3 DNA sequence: TGTGCCAGCACTCTGAGGGGGAGGGGAGGAAACACTGAAGCTTTCTTT. Amino acids: CASTLRGRGGNTEAFF.